The 26 T cell receptor beta chains reported below all come from one sample, sequenced in a study of T cell repertoires in aging, cancer and after chemotherapy. TRB rearrangements spanning V, D and J were amplified using mixed TRB-A/B primers. Each CDR3 protein is one row after TCRdb ran MiXCR on the multiplex PCR reads. Of over 1,500 distinct CDR3 sequences listed, 20% to 25% are singletons. Peripheral blood genomic DNA, not sorted cells or RNA, was the template. The sequenced sample was blood. Every receptor here comes from a human donor with a blood cancer.

The J gene is TRBJ1-1, the V gene TRBV10-1, with D perhaps matching TRBD1 (5 bases). Deletions cut 3 bases from V and 2 bases from J, with 10 bases between. CDR3 length: 14 amino acids. CDR1 WNHNN and CDR2 SYGVQD come from the germline V gene (reference sequence). CDR3 protein: CASSESDSNTEAFF. The CDR3 coding sequence is TGCGCCAGCAGTGAATCCGACAGCAACACTGAAGCTTTCTTT.

The V gene is TRBV7-9, the J gene TRBJ2-3, with 7 bases matching TRBD2. After removal of 3 bases from V and 3 bases from J, the junction contained 6 bases not matched to a gene. Germline V lookup: CDR1 SEHNR, CDR2 FQNEAQ (reference sequence). The CDR3 has 15 amino acids. CDR3 amino acids: CASSFRAGVTDTQYF. The CDR3 DNA reads TGTGCCAGCAGCTTTAGGGCGGGAGTGACAGATACGCAGTATTTT.

This clonotype is termed medium-sized. The CDR3 protein is CSVEDGMGTEAFF. CDR3 sequence (DNA): TGCAGCGTTGAAGATGGGATGGGGACTGAAGCTTTCTTT. This chain connects TRBV29-1 to TRBJ1-1; D uncertain. Germline-derived CDR1 and CDR2 are SQVTM and ANQGSEA. The CDR3 extends over 13 amino acids. Trimming took off 0 bases at V and 5 bases at J, with 10 bases between the two ends.

On this clonotype itself: A single base separates this from a much larger clone, so it may be a read error. Since the CDR3 does not end with the conserved phenylalanine or tryptophan, this likely comes from a read error. This chain uses TRBV30 with TRBJ1-2, with a possible D match to TRBD1 (5 bases). Per germline, CDR1 GTSNPN and CDR2 SVGIG (reference sequence). Deletions cut 2 bases from V and 1 base from J, with 11 bases between. The CDR3 contains 14 residues. CDR3 sequence reads: CAWSSTGDNYGYTL. The CDR3 DNA is TGTGCCTGGAGTTCGACGGGGGATAACTATGGCTACACCTTA.

On this clonotype itself: A read error may produce the germline difference seen at one junction end. V is TRBV19 and J is TRBJ2-7; 7 bases are shared with TRBD2. Germline V CDR1 and CDR2: LNHDA, SQIVND (reference sequence). The CDR3 consists of 14 residues. CDR3 amino acids: CASSRLAGPYEKYF. Here the CDR3 DNA reads TGTGCCAGTAGTAGACTAGCAGGACCCTACGAGAAGTACTTC.

By sample share, this clonotype is medium-sized. V usage is TRBV6-4 and J usage is TRBJ2-1; D possibly uses TRBD1 or TRBD2 (6 bases each). V was pared by 3 bases and J by 7 bases, with 13 bases between. Germline-derived CDR1 and CDR2 are MRHNA and SNTAGT. The CDR3 is made up of 14 amino acids. The DNA of the CDR3 is TGTGCCAGCAGTGATCGGGGGCTCGGTAATGAGCAGTTCTTC. It specifies CASSDRGLGNEQFF.

The V call is TRBV20-1, the J call TRBJ2-6; D is ambiguous. This CDR3 comprises 12 residues. Looked up from germline, CDR1 is DFQATT and CDR2 is SNEGSKA (reference sequence). V lost 4 bases and J 0 bases, leaving 1 base between the germline ends. In nucleotides, the CDR3 is TGCAGTGCTACCTCTGGGGCCAACGTCCTGACTTTC. Its translation is CSATSGANVLTF.

In its sample, this clonotype ranks as medium-sized. V usage is TRBV19 and J usage is TRBJ2-6, with D unclear. Germline V gives CDR1 LNHDA, CDR2 SQIVND (reference sequence). V shed 3 bases and J shed 0 bases, with 9 bases lying between them. The CDR3 spans 16 residues. CDR3 DNA sequence: TGTGCCAGTAGTATGGGTCTTTTCTCTGGGGCCAACGTCCTGACTTTC. Encoded protein: CASSMGLFSGANVLTF. Full variable domain (outside the CDR3, taken from reference TRBV19 and TRBJ2-6): DGGITQSPKYLFRKEGQNVTLSCEQNLNHDAMYWYRQDPGQGLRLIYYSQIVNDFQKGDIAEGYSVSREKKESFPLTVTSAQKNPTAFYLCASSMGLFSGANVLTFGAGSRLTVL.

The rearrangement joins TRBV7-9 to TRBJ2-7, with D tentatively TRBD1 (6 bases). The ends were cut back, 1 base at V and 2 bases at J, with 12 bases in the middle. This CDR3 is 15 amino acids long. CDR1 SEHNR and CDR2 FQNEAQ come from the germline V gene (reference sequence). The DNA of the CDR3 is TGTGCCAGCAGCTTAGGGGTGGGACATACCTACGAGCAGTACTTC. As protein: CASSLGVGHTYEQYF.

V usage is TRBV12-3 or TRBV12-4 and J usage is TRBJ1-2; 9 positions match TRBD1. There are 12 residues in the CDR3. The V and J ends lost 3 bases and 13 bases, in that order; junction bases with no gene match: 6. CDR3 sequence: CASSFWDRACTF. The CDR3 bases are TGTGCCAGCAGTTTTTGGGACAGGGCCTGCACCTTC.

The CDR3 sequence: CASSFAAQVLSSYNEQFF. CDR3 bases: TGTGCCAGCAGTTTTGCAGCACAGGTCCTCAGCTCCTACAATGAGCAGTTCTTC. The chain uses TRBV12-3 or TRBV12-4 and TRBJ2-1; tentative D call: TRBD1 (5 bases). The CDR3 length is 18 residues. Trimming cost V 3 bases and J 0 bases, with 18 bases left between them.

The rearrangement uses TRBV11-2 and TRBJ2-2; a weak D match, TRBD2 (7 bases). Germline V gives CDR1 SGHAT, CDR2 FQNNGV. CDR3 length: 17 residues. Trimming removed 5 bases from V and 6 bases from J, with 22 bases in between. CDR3 region: CASSQRGGGNGAGELFF. The CDR3 DNA follows: TGTGCCAGCAGCCAACGAGGGGGAGGGAACGGGGCCGGGGAGCTGTTTTTT.

The J gene is TRBJ2-4, the V gene TRBV20-1; D remains ambiguous. Per the germline V gene, CDR1 is DFQATT and CDR2 is SNEGSKA (reference sequence). The ends were cut back, 0 bases at V and 9 bases at J, with 15 bases in the middle. The CDR3 has 14 amino acids. CDR3 protein: CSARDSRDPGIQYF. In DNA form, the CDR3 reads TGCAGTGCTAGAGATTCAAGGGATCCTGGCATTCAGTACTTC.

In its sample, this clonotype ranks as medium-sized. The chain is built from TRBV6-5 and TRBJ2-1, with D hard to call. Trimming left V 7 bases short and J 0 bases short, with 10 bases between. The CDR3 runs 14 residues. Germline V gives CDR1 MNHEY, CDR2 SVGAGI. The CDR3 DNA reads TGTGCCAGCACCGGGCAGCCCTCCTACAATGAGCAGTTCTTC. Protein sequence: CASTGQPSYNEQFF.

This clonotype occurred once. This may be a read error, as it is one base from a much larger clone. This chain links TRBV6-2 or TRBV6-3 with TRBJ1-1; D not certain. The CDR3 is 13 amino acids. The V gene's germline CDR1 is MNHEY and CDR2 SVGEGT. The CDR3 loop reads CASSKSGNTKAFF. The DNA for the CDR3 is TGTGCCAGCAGTAAATCGGGGAACACTAAAGCTTTCTTT.

The table lists this clonotype with a few counts. The genes are TRBV20-1 and TRBJ2-2, with 8 bases fitting TRBD1. In germline, CDR1 is DFQATT, CDR2 SNEGSKA (reference sequence). The V gene end was trimmed by 3 bases and the J gene end by 1 base; junction bases not matched to a gene: 10. The CDR3 totals 17 residues. The CDR3 is CSARTGTGSLNTGELFF. The CDR3 DNA sequence: TGCAGTGCTAGGACAGGGACAGGCTCACTGAACACCGGGGAGCTGTTTTTT.

This clonotype was seen more than once but under ten times. J is TRBJ2-7 and V is TRBV10-1, with TRBD1 as a possible D gene (6 bases). Germline CDR1 is WNHNN and CDR2 is SYGVQD (reference sequence). There are 14 residues in the CDR3. V lost 9 bases and J lost 3, with 18 bases in between. DNA for the CDR3: TGCGCCAGTACTGACAGGTCGAAGTTCTACGAGCAGTACTTC. It translates to CASTDRSKFYEQYF.

This clonotype counts as medium-sized (0.01 to 0.1%). The CDR3 sequence: CASSIYGGLVGNQPQHF. In nucleotides, the CDR3 is TGTGCCAGTAGTATCTACGGCGGCCTGGTAGGCAATCAGCCCCAGCATTTT. The J gene is TRBJ1-5, the V gene TRBV19; D not certain. Germline lookup yields CDR1 LNHDA and CDR2 SQIVND (reference sequence). V lost 3 bases and J 2 bases, leaving 17 bases between the germline ends. The CDR3 sequence is 17 residues long.

By proportion, this clonotype is medium-sized (0.01 to 0.1%). This sequence joins TRBV19 and TRBJ2-5, with D perhaps TRBD1 or TRBD2 (6 bases each). This CDR3 is 12 amino acids long. Trimming cost V 8 bases and J 4 bases, with 11 bases left between them. Per germline, CDR1 LNHDA and CDR2 SQIVND (reference sequence). CDR3 amino acids: CASGRGRETQYF. The CDR3 DNA reads TGTGCCAGTGGACGGGGGCGAGAGACCCAGTACTTC. The full variable domain, with the rest looked up from reference TRBV19 and TRBJ2-5, is DGGITQSPKYLFRKEGQNVTLSCEQNLNHDAMYWYRQDPGQGLRLIYYSQIVNDFQKGDIAEGYSVSREKKESFPLTVTSAQKNPTAFYLCASGRGRETQYFGPGTRLLVL.

In its sample, this clonotype is large. This sequence joins TRBV18 and TRBJ2-5; 7 bases are shared with TRBD1. V gave up 8 bases and J gave up 3 bases; unmatched junction bases: 6. CDR1 KGHSH and CDR2 LQKENI come from the germline V gene. This CDR3 region has 13 residues. The CDR3 nucleotides read TGTGCCAGCGCAGACAGGGTTGAAGAGACCCAGTACTTC. Its translation is CASADRVEETQYF.

This clonotype was detected a few times. V gene TRBV28 combines with J gene TRBJ1-3, with D possibly TRBD1 on 5 matching bases. The CDR3 length is 14 residues. The germline CDR1 and CDR2 sequences are MDHEN and SYDVKM. The ends were cut back, 7 bases at V and 2 bases at J, with 12 bases in the middle. For the CDR3, the DNA is TGTGCCAGCACCCCGACAGTCACTGGAAACACCATATATTTT. It codes for CASTPTVTGNTIYF.

This clonotype was counted between two and nine times. The chain employs TRBV7-2 and TRBJ2-2; possible D gene TRBD1, 5 bases. Trimming took off 3 bases at V and 0 bases at J, with 8 bases between the two ends. The CDR3 contains 15 residues. In germline, CDR1 is SGHTA, CDR2 FQGNSA. CDR3: CASSFQGPNTGELFF. The CDR3 nucleotides are TGTGCCAGCAGCTTTCAGGGTCCGAACACCGGGGAGCTGTTTTTT.

By share of the sample, this clonotype is medium-sized. V usage is TRBV27 and J usage is TRBJ2-1; TRBD1 matches at 8 bases. J lost 2 bases, V lost 6 bases, and 9 bases had no gene match. Germline loops: CDR1 MNHEY, CDR2 SMNVEV (reference sequence). The CDR3 has 16 residues. DNA of the CDR3: TGTGCCAGCAGGCAATGGGACAGGACTCCCTACAATGAGCAGTTCTTC. This codes for CASRQWDRTPYNEQFF.

This clonotype qualifies as medium-sized. V usage is TRBV30 and J usage is TRBJ1-1; no reliable D call. Trimming pared 0 bases from V and 6 bases from J, leaving 5 bases between. CDR1 is GTSNPN, CDR2 SVGIG, per germline (reference sequence). This CDR3 has 11 amino acids. CDR3 bases: TGTGCCTGGAGTGTACGGGCTGAAGCTTTCTTT. Protein product: CAWSVRAEAFF.

By proportion, this clonotype is medium-sized. The chain combines TRBV19 with TRBJ1-4; 9 bases align to TRBD1. Unmatched junction bases numbered 6, after V lost 6 bases and J lost 7 bases. Germline V gene lookup returns CDR1 LNHDA and CDR2 SQIVND (reference sequence). The CDR3 spans 14 residues. The CDR3 coding sequence is TGTGCCAGTAGCCTACAGGGGGCCGGTGAAAAACTGTTTTTT. Translation: CASSLQGAGEKLFF.

By sample share, this clonotype is medium-sized. This chain connects TRBV6-5 to TRBJ1-3; 7 positions agree with TRBD1. V was pared by 5 bases and J by 0 bases, with 13 bases of the junction left unmatched. The CDR3 has 18 residues. Germline-derived CDR1 and CDR2 are MNHEY and SVGAGI. CDR3 protein: CASSPGTASPSSGNTIYF. The CDR3 DNA reads as TGTGCCAGCAGTCCCGGGACAGCCTCCCCCAGCTCTGGAAACACCATATATTTT.